This T cell receptor beta chain was recovered during a study of blood T cell repertoires in COVID-19 (dated by TCRdb to about 2020). About the study as a whole: Collaborator samples came from the United States, Italy and Spain and covered acute and convalescent phases of COVID-19. The prospective study material was composed of cDNA or gDNA derived from T cells, B-cell-depleted T cells, or PBMCs. HLA class I and class II types, where available, came from metadata supplied by the sample provider rather than from assay-based typing. The samples were drawn from the first 160 participants of the ongoing ImmuneRACE study and from 1,254 subjects provided by 6 global collaborators. A de-identified subject ID, COVID-19 status, age in years and sex were almost always included in the sample metadata. The dataset comprised deeply sampled blood TCRbeta repertoires from subjects exposed to, actively infected with, or recovered from COVID-19. The repertoires were made available in a free public database intended to serve as a resource for research on the immune response to SARS-CoV-2. Results the study describes overall, beyond this receptor: Clinical and demographic metadata were provided uncurated, with the amount varying by source and participant.

Each collaborating institution followed its own protocols to collect whole blood in K2EDTA tubes. For TCRbeta analysis, collaborators shipped samples as frozen whole blood, isolated PBMCs, or DNA extracted from either of those sample types. TCRbeta CDR3 regions were amplified from genomic DNA using the immunoSEQ Assay, a bias-controlled multiplex PCR. The paper's processing steps were these. The number of nucleated cells in each sample was estimated from the amplification of reference gene primers within the assay. Sequence reads were collapsed and filtered to measure the absolute abundance of every unique TCRbeta CDR3 rearrangement. For each sample, productive Simpson clonality was calculated as the square root of Simpson's diversity index across productive rearrangements. TCRdb's version of the immuneACCESS table is confined to in-frame rearrangements and falls short of the full clone set. An unresolved V gene accounts for under half of the shortfall where checked; the remainder is of unknown origin. The V and J calls and the clone size are those of that table, but D and trimming were determined from the DNA. The sample yields some 53,000 clones; over 75% were counted once. Together, the top ten hold roughly 15% of the sample.

According to the germline V gene, CDR1 reads MGHRA and CDR2 reads YSYEKL. Trimming takes 0 bases from V and 6 bases from J, and the germline ends sit 15 bases apart. The CDR3 contains 15 residues, cysteine and phenylalanine counted. Only the CDR3 DNA stays, 45 bases, in frame from base 1. Comments on this clone: No cognate antigen has been identified for it. The record has no base qualities; no much larger clone is one base away.

The rearranged chain carries TRBV4-1 and TRBJ2-7; TRBD1 is possibly the D segment (5 matching bases). The clonotype comes from a human donor with active COVID-19. The donor label of this sample is uncertain. The sequencing sample was made of peripheral blood. The CDR3 loop reads CASSQDVRQTAEQYF. The DNA sequence is given as TGCGCCAGCAGCCAAGATGTGAGACAGACCGCCGAGCAGTACTTC.